Below, one TCR beta chain is given with its context. The sample comes from a study of blood T cell repertoires in COVID-19. Seattle patients were enrolled during active infection and followed longitudinally. Using immunoSEQ multiplex PCR, the repertoire was profiled, and TCRdb retains in-frame clones only, with some absent. The sample lists fewer than 45,000 clones; 74% were seen once. The material sequenced was peripheral blood. The TCR comes from a man between 65 and 80 years old with COVID-19, enrolled during active disease.

CDR3 residues: CASKSSSNQPQHF. The CDR3 region has the DNA TGTGCCAGCAAATCCTCTAGCAATCAGCCCCAGCATTTT. The chain is built from TRBV6-5 and TRBJ1-5; D remains ambiguous. V lost 7 bases to trimming and J lost 0 bases, with 7 bases between them. The CDR3 extends over 13 amino acids. The V gene's germline CDR1 is MNHEY and CDR2 SVGAGI.